Listed below are T cell receptor beta chains from one sample, sequenced in a study of T cell repertoires in cytomegalovirus infection. Their recognized antigens are unknown. TCRdb fed the reads into MiXCR, producing one record per CDR3 protein. This sample carries about 350,000 distinct CDR3 sequences, roughly a third of them seen once, and the ten largest clones take approximately 12%. This specimen was cultured PBMCs, taken from culture after CMV antigen stimulation. These receptors all come from a human donor in good health (CMV status not recorded). Some clones in this sample may be carry-over from other donors' samples. Both conserved end residues are part of each CDR3. Fields, in order: CDR3 protein, CDR3 DNA, clone size, D gene, V gene, J gene. The D gene is left open where the match is weak. Size is stated for part of the rows, as once, few or many counts, or as a class when the clone is expanded.

CDR3: CASSLDLLAGNWVEQFF; DNA: TGTGCCAGCAGCTTAGACCTTCTAGCGGGAAATTGGGTTGAGCAGTTCTTC; size: -; D: TRBD2; V: TRBV7-9; J: TRBJ2-1
CDR3: CASSPGLAGIQETQYF; DNA: TGTGCCAGTAGTCCGGGACTAGCGGGTATTCAAGAGACCCAGTACTTC; size: few; D: TRBD2; V: TRBV19; J: TRBJ2-5
CDR3: CASRATGKGSNQPQHF; DNA: TGTGCCAGCAGGGCTACAGGGAAGGGGAGCAATCAGCCCCAGCATTTT; size: few; D: -; V: TRBV12-3/TRBV12-4; J: TRBJ1-5
CDR3: CASQGPLNQPQHF; DNA: TGTGCCAGTCAAGGCCCACTCAATCAGCCCCAGCATTTT; size: -; D: -; V: TRBV19; J: TRBJ1-5
CDR3: CASSRTRSGGSYGYTF; DNA: TGTGCCAGCAGCCGGACCAGGTCAGGGGGAAGCTATGGCTACACCTTC; size: -; D: TRBD1; V: TRBV5-6; J: TRBJ1-2
CDR3: CASSQTGGQKLFF; DNA: TGCGCCAGCAGCCAAACGGGGGGGCAAAAACTGTTTTTT; size: -; D: -; V: TRBV4-1; J: TRBJ1-4
CDR3: CASSEAGGRFGTDTQYF; DNA: TGTGCCAGCAGTGAAGCTGGGGGGCGATTTGGTACAGATACGCAGTATTTT; size: -; D: -; V: TRBV6-1; J: TRBJ2-3
CDR3: CSARTGSVQPQHF; DNA: TGCAGTGCTAGAACAGGGTCGGTTCAGCCCCAGCATTTT; size: few; D: -; V: TRBV20-1; J: TRBJ1-5
CDR3: CASSLGLTSGKETQYF; DNA: TGTGCCAGCAGCTTAGGTCTGACTAGCGGGAAAGAGACCCAGTACTTC; size: few; D: TRBD2; V: TRBV7-2; J: TRBJ2-5
CDR3: CASLMDGYSGNTIYF; DNA: TGTGCCAGCTTAATGGACGGGTACTCTGGAAACACCATATATTTT; size: -; D: -; V: TRBV2; J: TRBJ1-3
CDR3: CSARDEGRGPLSPLHF; DNA: TGCAGTGCTAGAGATGAGGGGAGGGGGCCCCTATCACCCCTCCACTTT; size: -; D: TRBD1; V: TRBV20-1; J: TRBJ1-6
CDR3: CASGGAGVVGNEQFF; DNA: TGTGCCAGCGGGGGAGCGGGAGTAGTTGGGAATGAGCAGTTCTTC; size: -; D: TRBD2; V: TRBV12-3/TRBV12-4; J: TRBJ2-1
CDR3: CASIRDRGLPDTQYF; DNA: TGTGCCAGCATCAGGGACAGGGGGCTCCCAGATACGCAGTATTTT; size: many; D: TRBD1; V: TRBV7-2; J: TRBJ2-3
CDR3: CASSFTGVRNTEAFF; DNA: TGTGCCAGCAGTTTTACAGGGGTAAGGAACACTGAAGCTTTCTTT; size: -; D: TRBD1; V: TRBV12-3/TRBV12-4; J: TRBJ1-1
CDR3: CAISESTGGETQYF; DNA: TGTGCCATCAGTGAGTCCACCGGCGGCGAGACCCAGTACTTC; size: few; D: -; V: TRBV10-3; J: TRBJ2-5
CDR3: CASSPVTGYITEAFF; DNA: TGTGCCAGCAGCCCGGTGACAGGGTACATAACTGAAGCTTTCTTT; size: few; D: TRBD1; V: TRBV7-8; J: TRBJ1-1
CDR3: CASSQVPGLHNEQFF; DNA: TGCGCCAGCAGCCAAGTCCCGGGACTACACAATGAGCAGTTCTTC; size: -; D: TRBD2; V: TRBV4-1; J: TRBJ2-1
CDR3: CASSLIPVGAYNSPLHF; DNA: TGTGCCAGCAGTTTAATCCCCGTTGGGGCCTATAATTCACCCCTCCACTTT; size: few; D: -; V: TRBV27; J: TRBJ1-6
CDR3: CASSLEGRGTEAFF; DNA: TGTGCCAGCAGCTTAGAGGGCAGGGGTACTGAAGCTTTCTTT; size: many; D: -; V: TRBV7-2; J: TRBJ1-1
CDR3: CASRATGSGNTIYF; DNA: TGTGCCAGCAGGGCGACAGGGTCTGGAAACACCATATATTTT; size: -; D: TRBD1; V: TRBV7-2; J: TRBJ1-3
CDR3: CASSFTPLASETQYF; DNA: TGTGCCAGCAGCTTTACCCCTCTTGCGTCAGAGACCCAGTACTTC; size: many; D: -; V: TRBV7-2; J: TRBJ2-5
CDR3: CASSRPGLAGVSSYNEQFF; DNA: TGTGCCAGCAGCCGACCGGGACTAGCGGGCGTCAGCTCCTACAATGAGCAGTTCTTC; size: few; D: TRBD2; V: TRBV7-9; J: TRBJ2-1
CDR3: CASSLYVDTQYF; DNA: TGTGCCAGCAGCTTATATGTAGATACGCAGTATTTT; size: few; D: -; V: TRBV7-2; J: TRBJ2-3
CDR3: CASSFRTSGKQNEQFF; DNA: TGTGCCAGCAGCTTCCGCACTAGCGGGAAGCAGAATGAGCAGTTCTTC; size: many; D: TRBD2; V: TRBV7-9; J: TRBJ2-1
CDR3: CASSLHTEAFF; DNA: TGCGCCAGCAGCTTGCACACTGAAGCTTTCTTT; size: -; D: -; V: TRBV5-1; J: TRBJ1-1
CDR3: CASSLSADTQYF; DNA: TGTGCCAGCAGCTTGTCAGCAGATACGCAGTATTTT; size: many; D: -; V: TRBV5-6; J: TRBJ2-3
CDR3: CASSRPGLRNTDTQYF; DNA: TGTGCCAGCAGCCGCCCGGGACTCAGAAACACAGATACGCAGTATTTT; size: few; D: -; V: TRBV11-2; J: TRBJ2-3
CDR3: CASSLNRDPPDF; DNA: TGTGCCAGCAGCTTAAACCGGGACCCACCAGACTTC; size: few; D: -; V: TRBV7-2; J: TRBJ2-4
CDR3: CASSSGTATYEQYF; DNA: TGCGCCAGCAGCTCCGGGACAGCAACCTACGAGCAGTACTTC; size: few; D: TRBD1; V: TRBV5-1; J: TRBJ2-7
CDR3: CASSLVNGDTQYF; DNA: TGTGCCAGCAGCTTGGTGAATGGAGATACGCAGTATTTT; size: -; D: -; V: TRBV5-4; J: TRBJ2-3
CDR3: CASTKQGALGYGYTF; DNA: TGTGCCAGCACCAAGCAGGGGGCGCTGGGCTATGGCTACACCTTC; size: many; D: TRBD1; V: TRBV12-3/TRBV12-4; J: TRBJ1-2
CDR3: CSAGTLLSYNEQFF; DNA: TGCAGCGCCGGGACCCTTCTTTCCTACAATGAGCAGTTCTTC; size: once; D: -; V: TRBV29-1; J: TRBJ2-1
CDR3: CASSSPDRRNTIYF; DNA: TGTGCCAGCAGCTCGCCCGACAGGCGAAACACCATATATTTT; size: few; D: -; V: TRBV5-4; J: TRBJ1-3
CDR3: CASRSAGSGELFF; DNA: TGTGCCAGCAGGTCTGCGGGGTCCGGGGAGCTGTTTTTT; size: -; D: -; V: TRBV7-2; J: TRBJ2-2
CDR3: CASSPDGNTEAFF; DNA: TGTGCCAGCAGCCCCGACGGGAACACTGAAGCTTTCTTT; size: many; D: -; V: TRBV6-8; J: TRBJ1-1
CDR3: CASSTLESGTQYF; DNA: TGTGCCAGCAGTACCCTAGAGTCCGGTACGCAGTATTTT; size: -; D: -; V: TRBV9; J: TRBJ2-3